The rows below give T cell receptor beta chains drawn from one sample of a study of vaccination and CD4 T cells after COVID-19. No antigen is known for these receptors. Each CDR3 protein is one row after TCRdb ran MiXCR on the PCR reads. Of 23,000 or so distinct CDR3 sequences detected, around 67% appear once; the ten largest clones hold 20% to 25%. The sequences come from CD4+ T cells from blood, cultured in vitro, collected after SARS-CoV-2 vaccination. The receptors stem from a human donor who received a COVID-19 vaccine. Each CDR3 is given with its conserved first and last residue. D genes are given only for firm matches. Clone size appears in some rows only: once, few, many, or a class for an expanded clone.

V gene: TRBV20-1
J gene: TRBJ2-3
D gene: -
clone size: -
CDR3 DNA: TGCAGTGCCCCCTCTTATTTTGGGACCACTACAGATACGCAGTATTTT
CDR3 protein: CSAPSYFGTTTDTQYF

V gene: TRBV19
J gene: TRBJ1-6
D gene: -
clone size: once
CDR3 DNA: TGTGCCAGTAGCACAGGGCGGGCTTCACCCCTCCACTTT
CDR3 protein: CASSTGRASPLHF

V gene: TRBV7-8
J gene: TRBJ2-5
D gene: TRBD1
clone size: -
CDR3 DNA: TGTGCCAGCAGCCGGGACAGCCAAGAGACCCAGTACTTC
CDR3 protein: CASSRDSQETQYF

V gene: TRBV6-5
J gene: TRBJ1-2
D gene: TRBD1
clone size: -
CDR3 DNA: TGTGCCAGCAGTTCTCGCGGGACAGGAAACTATGGCTACACCTTC
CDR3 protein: CASSSRGTGNYGYTF

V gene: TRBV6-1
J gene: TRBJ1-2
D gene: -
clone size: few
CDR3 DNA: TGTGCCAGCAGGGGGTACTCAGGGAACTATGGCTACACCTTC
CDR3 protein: CASRGYSGNYGYTF

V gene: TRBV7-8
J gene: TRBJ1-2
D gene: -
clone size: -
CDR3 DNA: TGTGCCAGCAGCTTGCGCTCTGCCTATGGCTACACCTTC
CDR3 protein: CASSLRSAYGYTF

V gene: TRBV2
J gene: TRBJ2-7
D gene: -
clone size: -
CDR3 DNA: TGTGCCAGCAGTGAAAACGGTTACTCCTACGAGCAGTACTTC
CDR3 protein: CASSENGYSYEQYF

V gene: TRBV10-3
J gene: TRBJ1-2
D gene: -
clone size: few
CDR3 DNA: TGTGCCATCAGTGAGTCTAGGGGGAACTATGGCTACACCTTC
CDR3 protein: CAISESRGNYGYTF

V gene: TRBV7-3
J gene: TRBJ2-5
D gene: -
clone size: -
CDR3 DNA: TGTGCCAGCAGTCCCTTCGGGGGGCTAGAGACCCAGTACTTC
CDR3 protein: CASSPFGGLETQYF

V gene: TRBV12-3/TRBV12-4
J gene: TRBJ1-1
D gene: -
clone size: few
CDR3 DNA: TGTGCCAGCAGTCAAGGGGGTCACACTGAAGCTTTCTTT
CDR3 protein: CASSQGGHTEAFF

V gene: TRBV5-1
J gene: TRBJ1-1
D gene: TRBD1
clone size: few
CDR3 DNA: TGCGCCAGCAGCACACGGACAGGGATGAACACTGAAGCTTTCTTT
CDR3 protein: CASSTRTGMNTEAFF

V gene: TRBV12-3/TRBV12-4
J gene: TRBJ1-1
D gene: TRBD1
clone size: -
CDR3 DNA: TGTGCCAGCATTAAAGGACAGGCGAACACTGAAGCTTTCTTT
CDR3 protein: CASIKGQANTEAFF

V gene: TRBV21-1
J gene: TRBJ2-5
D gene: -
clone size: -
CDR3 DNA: TGTGCCAGCAGCAAAAGCCAAGCGGGGGGGCCTAGGTCAAAGTGGGAGACCCAGTACTTC
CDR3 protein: CASSKSQAGGPRSKWETQYF

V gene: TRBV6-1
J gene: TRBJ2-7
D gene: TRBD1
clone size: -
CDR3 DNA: TGTGCCAGCACGGGACAGGGTTTCTACGAGCAGTACTTC
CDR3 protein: CASTGQGFYEQYF

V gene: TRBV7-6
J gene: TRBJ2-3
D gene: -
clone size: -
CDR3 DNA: TGTGCCAGCAGCGCACTCCGACATACGCAGTATTTT
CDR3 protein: CASSALRHTQYF

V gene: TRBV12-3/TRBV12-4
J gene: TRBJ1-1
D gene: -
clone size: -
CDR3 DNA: TGTGCCAGCAGTTTAGCGGGCGTGAACACTGAAGCTTTCTTT
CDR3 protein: CASSLAGVNTEAFF

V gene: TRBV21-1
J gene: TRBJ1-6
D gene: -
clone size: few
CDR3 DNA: TGTGCCAGCACCAAACTGGGGGGACAGTTACCTTCACCCCTCCACTTT
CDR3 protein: CASTKLGGQLPSPLHF

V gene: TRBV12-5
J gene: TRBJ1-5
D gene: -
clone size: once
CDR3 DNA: TGTGCTAGTGCCCTCGGGGGTCTGCAGCCCCAGCATTTT
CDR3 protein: CASALGGLQPQHF

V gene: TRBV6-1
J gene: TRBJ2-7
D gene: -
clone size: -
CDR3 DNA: TGTGCCAGCAGTCGAGTAGGGCTCTCCTACGAGCAGTACTTC
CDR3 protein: CASSRVGLSYEQYF

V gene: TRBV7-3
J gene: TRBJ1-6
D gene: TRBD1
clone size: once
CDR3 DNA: TGTGCCAGCAGCCTCGGACAGGGTTCACCCCTCCACTTT
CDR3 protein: CASSLGQGSPLHF

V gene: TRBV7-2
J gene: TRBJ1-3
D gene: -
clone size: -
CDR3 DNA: TGTGCCAGCAGCTTAGCCCCGGGGGGTACTGGAAACACCATATATTTT
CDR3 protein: CASSLAPGGTGNTIYF

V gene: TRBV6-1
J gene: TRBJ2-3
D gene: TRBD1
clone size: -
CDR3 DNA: TGTGCCAGCAGTACCTATACAGGGGCGTGGATTCTCTTAAGCACAGATACGCAGTATTTT
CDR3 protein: CASSTYTGAWILLSTDTQYF

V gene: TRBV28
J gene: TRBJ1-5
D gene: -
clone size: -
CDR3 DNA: TGTGCCAGCAGTTTGGGGAGCCTTCAGCCCCAGCATTTT
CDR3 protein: CASSLGSLQPQHF

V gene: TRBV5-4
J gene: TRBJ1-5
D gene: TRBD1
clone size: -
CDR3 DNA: TGTGCCAGCAGCTCGGACAGGGGGCAGGTTCAGCCCCAGCATTTT
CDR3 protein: CASSSDRGQVQPQHF

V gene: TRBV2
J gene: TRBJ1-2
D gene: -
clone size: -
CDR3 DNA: TGTGCCAGCAGTGAGTCCAGGCTCTATGGCTACACCTTC
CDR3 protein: CASSESRLYGYTF

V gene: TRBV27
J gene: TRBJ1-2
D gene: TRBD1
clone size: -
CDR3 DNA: TGTGCCAGCAGACAGACAGGGAGCTATGGCTACACCTTC
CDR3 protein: CASRQTGSYGYTF

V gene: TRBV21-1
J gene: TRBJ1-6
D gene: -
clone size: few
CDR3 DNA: TGTGCCAGCAGCCTCGCGGCGGGCGAATTCCGGAATTCACCCCTCCACTTT
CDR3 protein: CASSLAAGEFRNSPLHF

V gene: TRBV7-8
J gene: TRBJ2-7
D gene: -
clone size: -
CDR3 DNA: TGTGCCAGCAGCTTGGGCTACGACACCCTAAAAAACGAGCAGTACTTC
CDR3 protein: CASSLGYDTLKNEQYF